This TCR beta chain was recorded in a study of T cells expressing NK-cell markers. Germline CDR1 and CDR2: SGHDT and YYEEEE. The CDR3 is made up of 17 amino acids. From its re-call of the 5' RACE reads, TCRdb lists each CDR3 protein once, without DNA. With about 450,000 distinct CDR3 sequences in the sample, the ten largest clones hold approximately 6.8%. V usage is TRBV5-6 and J usage is TRBJ2-7; TCRdb indicates TRBD1, and absent DNA this call remains unverified. The receptor's source is a woman aged 18 to 75 in good health. Sequenced: blood T cells: a sorted CD56 or NKG2C T cell subset, CD4+ or CD8+ T cells, or bulk PBMC T cells (not recorded which). CDR3 in amino acids: CASSLAYGTELFDEQYF.